Included here is one T cell receptor beta chain sequence, with context. This CDR3 contains 11 residues. V was trimmed by 4 bases and J by 8 bases, leaving 11 bases between them. CDR1 and CDR2 from the germline V gene are GTSNPN and SVGIG (reference sequence). Sequencing was performed with immunoSEQ multiplex PCR; in TCRdb, only in-frame clones are kept and a portion is missing. The sample has 84,000 or so clones, roughly 82% seen once. This record belongs to a study of control samples from healthy donors and cancer patients. This sequence joins TRBV30 and TRBJ1-1; maybe TRBD1 (6 bases). Sequenced material: PBMCs. This TCR came from a man between 60 and 70 years old with head and neck cancer. CDR3: CAWTRTVEAFF. The CDR3 coding sequence is TGTGCCTGGACCAGGACAGTAGAAGCTTTCTTT.